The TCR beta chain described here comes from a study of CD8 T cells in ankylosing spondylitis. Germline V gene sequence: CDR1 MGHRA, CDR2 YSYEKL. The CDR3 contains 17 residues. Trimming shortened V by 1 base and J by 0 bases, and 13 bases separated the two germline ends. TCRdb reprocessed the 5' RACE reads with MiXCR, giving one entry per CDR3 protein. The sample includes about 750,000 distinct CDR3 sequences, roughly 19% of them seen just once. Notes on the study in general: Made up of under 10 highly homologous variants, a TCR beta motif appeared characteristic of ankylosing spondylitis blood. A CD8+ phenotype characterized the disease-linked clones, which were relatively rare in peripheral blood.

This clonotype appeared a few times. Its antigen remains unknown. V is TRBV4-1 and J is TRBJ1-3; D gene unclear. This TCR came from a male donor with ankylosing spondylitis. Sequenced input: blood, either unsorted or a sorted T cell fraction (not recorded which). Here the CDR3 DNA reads TGCGCCAGCAGCCAAGGGCCCCCCCTTATCTCTGGAAACACCATATATTTT. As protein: CASSQGPPLISGNTIYF.